These 10 T cell receptor beta chains came from one sample sequenced in a study of T cell repertoires in cytomegalovirus infection. TCRdb re-called the reads through MiXCR, storing one row per CDR3 protein. The table lists approximately 750,000 distinct CDR3 sequences, roughly 36% of them singletons. Sequencing was carried out using PBMCs. The receptors here all came from a human donor in good health (CMV status not recorded). Some clones in this sample may be carry-over from other donors' samples.

In its sample, this clonotype was seen a few times. The chain joins TRBV28 to TRBJ2-7; a possible D gene is TRBD2 (6 bases). Trimming cost V 5 bases and J 7 bases, with 15 bases left between them. Per germline, CDR1 MDHEN and CDR2 SYDVKM. The CDR3 runs 13 residues. CDR3 DNA: TGTGCCAGCAGTCCCTCGTGGCGGGATGAGCAGTACTTC. As protein: CASSPSWRDEQYF.

This clonotype was seen a few times. Written as DNA, the CDR3 is TGTGCCAGCAGCTTATGGGCAGAGGCCTACGAGCAGTACTTC. Translation gives CASSLWAEAYEQYF. The V call is TRBV11-2, the J call TRBJ2-7, with D uncertain. The CDR3 totals 14 residues. With 2 bases removed from V and 2 bases from J, the gap between germline ends came to 10 bases. The germline V gene encodes CDR1 SGHAT and CDR2 FQNNGV. The whole variable domain, remainder taken from reference TRBV11-2 and TRBJ2-7, is EAGVAQSPRYKIIEKRQSVAFWCNPISGHATLYWYQQILGQGPKLLIQFQNNGVVDDSQLPKDRFSAERLKGVDSTLKIQPAKLEDSAVYLCASSLWAEAYEQYFGPGTRLTVT.

This clonotype was seen a handful of times. The V gene is TRBV6-1, the J gene TRBJ2-7, with 12 bases that match TRBD1. Trimming removed 3 bases from V and 6 bases from J; junction bases left unmatched: 9. Per the germline V gene, CDR1 is MNHNS and CDR2 is SASEGT. The CDR3 spans 16 residues. The CDR3 DNA sequence: TGTGCCAGCAGTGATCTTCCGGGACAGGGGGCAGGCGAGCAGTACTTC. Translated: CASSDLPGQGAGEQYF.

The V call is TRBV7-3, the J call TRBJ2-7; D ambiguous. CDR1 SGHTA and CDR2 FQGTGA come from the germline V gene. V was clipped by 1 base and J by 6 bases, with 10 bases between them. This CDR3 is built from 13 residues. CDR3 sequence reads: CASSLNSVGEQYF. The DNA for the CDR3 is TGTGCCAGCAGCTTAAATTCGGTCGGCGAGCAGTACTTC.

This clonotype was seen at least ten times. This chain links TRBV6-1 with TRBJ2-7; the D is unclear. The V gene lost 1 base and the J gene lost 3 bases, with 7 bases spanning the gap. This CDR3 comprises 13 residues. Germline assignment: CDR1 MNHNS and CDR2 SASEGT. DNA for the CDR3: TGTGCCAGCAGTGAAGGGCGGAACTACGAGCAGTACTTC. It is translated as CASSEGRNYEQYF.

This chain joins TRBV10-3 and TRBJ2-7, with 8 positions matching TRBD1. Per the germline V gene, CDR1 is ENHRY and CDR2 is SYGVKD. Losses at the gene ends were 3 bases for V and 0 bases for J; bases not matched to a gene: 7. The length of the CDR3 is 16 residues. CDR3 in amino acids: CAISDVPGQASYEQYF. CDR3 sequence (DNA): TGTGCCATCAGTGATGTTCCGGGACAGGCCTCCTACGAGCAGTACTTC.

The chain recombines TRBV7-8 with TRBJ1-6; D not resolved. Per the germline V gene, CDR1 is SGHVS and CDR2 is FQNEAQ. V lost 1 base to trimming and J lost 0 bases, with 10 bases between them. CDR3 length equals 17 residues. The CDR3: CASSLVAKSSYNSPLHF. Written as DNA, the CDR3 is TGTGCCAGCAGCTTAGTGGCCAAAAGCTCCTATAATTCACCCCTCCACTTT.

The genes are TRBV29-1 and TRBJ2-1, with 11 bases lining up with TRBD2. V shed 7 bases, J shed 8 bases, and the junction held 13 bases outside the gene matches. CDR1 SQVTM and CDR2 ANQGSEA come from the germline V gene. The CDR3 covers 15 residues. The CDR3 spells CSGKGALAGAYEQFF. The CDR3 DNA reads TGCAGCGGAAAGGGTGCACTAGCGGGAGCTTATGAGCAGTTCTTC.

The chain recombines TRBV12-3 or TRBV12-4 with TRBJ1-2; TRBD1 is a possible D gene (5 bases). The CDR3 has 15 residues. V was shortened by 7 bases and J by 8 bases, with 23 bases between the two germline ends. The DNA of the CDR3 is TGTGCCAGCACCTTGGGGGGAGCACTTATCGGGGGCTACACCTTC. Translated: CASTLGGALIGGYTF.

The J gene is TRBJ1-2, the V gene TRBV4-1; D unresolved. The CDR3 covers 15 residues. V lost 0 bases to trimming and J lost 4 bases, with 12 bases between them. Germline V gives CDR1 MGHRA, CDR2 YSYEKL. CDR3 sequence (DNA): TGCGCCAGCAGCCAAGAAGGGCACGGTGCCTATGGCTACACCTTC. This translates into CASSQEGHGAYGYTF.